Shown below are 17 T cell receptor beta chains from a single sample sequenced in a study of blood T cell repertoires in COVID-19. Sequenced by immunoSEQ multiplex PCR; TCRdb stores in-frame clones only, minus some. The sample has some 300,000 clones, about 90% seen once. The sequencing input was PBMCs or T cells enriched from blood (not recorded which). These receptor sequences come from a woman in her twenties or thirties who had recovered from COVID-19.

The gene calls are TRBV11-2 and TRBJ2-7; 9 bases line up with TRBD2. The germline V gene has CDR1 SGHAT and CDR2 FQNNGV. Unmatched junction bases numbered 7, after V lost 0 bases and J lost 4 bases. The CDR3 totals 16 residues. The CDR3 is CASSLESGLASYEQYF. The CDR3, as DNA: TGTGCCAGCAGCTTAGAGTCAGGACTAGCGTCGTACGAGCAGTACTTC.

The chain is built from TRBV7-8 and TRBJ2-7; D is perhaps TRBD1 (6 bases). Looked up from germline, CDR1 is SGHVS and CDR2 is FQNEAQ. The CDR3 totals 16 residues. The V end lost 5 bases, the J end lost 4 bases, and 21 bases lay between the germline ends. The CDR3 loop reads CASSAHRVSPWYEQYF. DNA for the CDR3: TGTGCCAGCAGCGCACACAGGGTATCCCCTTGGTACGAGCAGTACTTC.

The chain combines TRBV6-5 with TRBJ2-7, with D possibly being TRBD2 (5 bases). The CDR3 spans 15 residues. V gave up 4 bases and J gave up 2 bases, with 15 bases separating them. Germline CDR1 is MNHEY and CDR2 is SVGAGI. CDR3 bases: TGTGCCAGCAGTTTACGGGATCCCCGGGCCTACGAGCAGTACTTC. Translation: CASSLRDPRAYEQYF.

This clone was detected only once. The chain recombines TRBV20-1 with TRBJ2-7, with 10 bases that match TRBD2. Germline V gene data show CDR1 as DFQATT and CDR2 as SNEGSKA (reference sequence). The ends lost 3 bases at V and 1 base at J; junction bases unmatched: 3. The CDR3 has 14 amino acids. CDR3 coding DNA: TGCAGTGCTAGTCAGACTAGCGGGTCCTACGAGCAGTACTTC. Its protein is CSASQTSGSYEQYF.

This chain joins TRBV7-9 and TRBJ2-3, with 7 bases lining up with TRBD2. V shed 5 bases and J 1 base; nucleotides not matched to a gene: 6. This CDR3 has 15 amino acids. Germline V lookup: CDR1 SEHNR, CDR2 FQNEAQ (reference sequence). The chain's CDR3 is CASSPLGGGTDTQYF. CDR3 coding DNA: TGTGCCAGCAGCCCGTTGGGGGGGGGCACAGATACGCAGTATTTT.

Remarks on this clone: One end of the junction does not line up with germline, which may come from a read error. The rearrangement uses TRBV18 and TRBJ2-7; TRBD2 is a possible D gene (6 bases). Germline CDR1 is KGHSH and CDR2 is LQKENI. This CDR3 is built from 15 residues. The CDR3: CTSSPPSGSAYEQYF. The CDR3 DNA follows: TGTACCAGCTCACCACCGAGCGGGTCAGCCTACGAGCAGTACTTC.

This chain links TRBV6-4 with TRBJ1-6; D is unresolved. The CDR3 sequence is 15 residues long. Trimming took off 2 bases at V and 4 bases at J, with 9 bases between the two ends. The germline CDR1 and CDR2 sequences are MRHNA and SNTAGT. In DNA form, the CDR3 reads TGTGCCAGCAGTGACCGGGAAGGATATAATTCACCCCTCCACTTT. Its translation: CASSDREGYNSPLHF.

V usage is TRBV10-3 and J usage is TRBJ1-6, with TRBD1 identical over 8 bases. The CDR3 is 15 amino acids. Trimming took 4 bases from V and 7 from J; bases not matched to a gene: 6. Germline CDR1 reads ENHRY; CDR2 reads SYGVKD. The CDR3 loop is CAISGLTGANSPLHF. The CDR3, as DNA: TGTGCCATCAGTGGGTTGACAGGGGCCAATTCACCCCTCCACTTT.

This sequence joins TRBV5-1 and TRBJ2-2; 8 positions agree with TRBD2. J lost 4 bases, V lost 8 bases, and 7 bases had no gene match. In germline, CDR1 is SGHRS, CDR2 YFSETQ. The CDR3 runs 14 residues. The CDR3 DNA reads as TGCGCCAGTCTACTAGCGGAGCCCACCGGGGAGCTGTTTTTT. This encodes CASLLAEPTGELFF.

This rearrangement joins TRBV23-1 to TRBJ1-4, with TRBD1 identical over 7 bases. TRBV23-1 carries the ORF label, with uncertain function. V lost 2 bases, J lost 0 bases, and 3 bases stayed unmatched. The CDR3 extends over 16 amino acids. Here the CDR3 DNA reads TGCGCCAGCAGTCAACTAGACAGGGCAACTAATGAAAAACTGTTTTTT. Residues: CASSQLDRATNEKLFF.

This CDR3 reads CASSFLPRGVNEQYF. The DNA for the CDR3 is TGTGCCAGCAGTTTCCTACCTAGGGGCGTGAACGAGCAGTACTTC. This sequence joins TRBV27 and TRBJ2-7; tentative D call: TRBD1 (5 bases). The CDR3 covers 15 residues. Trimming cost V 3 bases and J 5 bases, with 17 bases left between them. CDR1 and CDR2 (germline): MNHEY, SMNVEV (reference sequence).

This chain connects TRBV25-1 to TRBJ2-3, with D perhaps TRBD1 (5 bases). The CDR3 is made up of 12 amino acids. Germline V gene data show CDR1 as MGHDK and CDR2 as SYGVNS. Trimming took 6 bases from V and 4 from J, leaving 8 bases between them. CDR3 loop: CASSDRSDTQYF. Here the CDR3 DNA reads TGTGCCAGCAGCGACAGATCAGATACGCAGTATTTT.

The rearrangement links TRBV3-1 (or the pseudogene TRBV3-2) to TRBJ2-3; 8 nucleotides line up with TRBD2. The CDR3 contains 16 residues. V lost 1 base, J lost 5 bases, and 8 bases stayed unmatched. Germline CDR1 reads LGHDT; CDR2 reads YNNKEL (reference sequence). The DNA of the CDR3 is TGTGCCAGCAGCCAAGGGATAAGCGGGAGTGGAGATACGCAGTATTTT. This gives the protein CASSQGISGSGDTQYF.

This rearrangement joins TRBV10-3 to TRBJ2-7; 7 nucleotides agree with TRBD1. The length of the CDR3 is 13 residues. The V and J ends lost 4 bases and 5 bases, in that order; junction bases with no gene match: 5. Looked up from germline, CDR1 is ENHRY and CDR2 is SYGVKD. CDR3 sequence reads: CAISAYTGDEQYF. DNA of the CDR3: TGTGCCATCAGTGCCTACACAGGGGACGAGCAGTACTTC.

V usage is TRBV19 and J usage is TRBJ2-2, with D uncertain. The CDR3 extends over 15 amino acids. V was clipped by 1 base and J by 0 bases, with 6 bases between them. CDR1 is LNHDA and CDR2 is SQIVND in the germline V gene (reference sequence). The CDR3 spells CASSIAIPNTGELFF. The CDR3 region has the DNA TGTGCCAGTAGTATAGCAATCCCGAACACCGGGGAGCTGTTTTTT.

V and J are TRBV2 and TRBJ2-7, with TRBD2 identical over 10 bases. V lost 7 bases, J lost 0 bases, and 3 bases stayed unmatched. Germline V lookup: CDR1 SNHLY, CDR2 FYNNEI. CDR3 size: 14 residues. The CDR3 coding sequence is TGTGCCAGCAAGCGGGAGGGGAGCTCCTACGAGCAGTACTTC. Translating it yields CASKREGSSYEQYF.

Only one count was recorded for this clone. The V gene is TRBV6-2 or TRBV6-3, the J gene TRBJ1-5; D unresolved. The germline V gene encodes CDR1 MNHEY and CDR2 SVGEGT. The CDR3 totals 16 residues. Trimming took off 4 bases at V and 5 bases at J, with 18 bases between the two ends. As DNA, the CDR3 is TGTGCCAGCAGTTTAACAGAGACGGCAAGATATCAGCCCCAGCATTTT. It yields the protein CASSLTETARYQPQHF.